This is a list of T cell receptor beta chains from one sample in a study of cytomegalovirus exposure and HLA in healthy donors. Only in-frame clones appear in the TCRdb table, and some are missing; sequencing was by immunoSEQ multiplex PCR. The sample consists of approximately 100,000 clones, about 80% of them appearing once. Sequenced material: PBMCs. The source of these receptors is a man in his forties or fifties in good health and CMV-seropositive. The CDR3 runs from the conserved cysteine through the conserved F or W. Each record gives: D gene, J gene, clone size, V gene, CDR3 DNA, CDR3 protein. D genes are given only for firm matches. The size entry is marked missing in some rows and otherwise reads once, few, many or a size class.

>-|TRBJ1-1|-|TRBV6-5
TGTGCCAGCACCGAGGTTATGGACACTGAAGCTTTCTTT
CASTEVMDTEAFF
>TRBD2|TRBJ2-5|-|TRBV5-4
TGTGCCAGCAGCCCGGGGGGTCTGCAAGAGACCCAGTACTTC
CASSPGGLQETQYF
>-|TRBJ1-5|medium-sized|TRBV4-1
TGCGCCAGCAGCCTGACCCTGAGGGGGTGGCCCCAGCATTTT
CASSLTLRGWPQHF
>TRBD1|TRBJ2-7|-|TRBV5-4
TGTGCCAGCAGCCGACCTTCCGGGACAGTAACCTACGAGCAGTACTTC
CASSRPSGTVTYEQYF
>TRBD1|TRBJ2-7|-|TRBV5-4
TGTGCCAGCAGCGGGATGGGACAGGAACCCTACGAGCAGTACTTC
CASSGMGQEPYEQYF
>-|TRBJ1-2|-|TRBV27
TGTGCCAGCAGTTTACGGGGGAGCAACTATGGCTACACCTTC
CASSLRGSNYGYTF
>-|TRBJ2-1|-|TRBV9
TGTGCCAGCAGCGTGACCCAGGGGCCGGGCTCCTACAATGAGCAGTTCTTC
CASSVTQGPGSYNEQFF
>-|TRBJ2-5|-|TRBV27
TGTGCCAGCAGTTTAACGGGTGGTGAGACCCAGTACTTC
CASSLTGGETQYF
>-|TRBJ2-4|-|TRBV19
TGTGCCAGTAGTTCCCCTCCTGGCCTCACCAAAAACATTCAGTACTTC
CASSSPPGLTKNIQYF
>TRBD1|TRBJ2-5|once|TRBV6-5
TGTGCCAGCAGTTACGAGGGACAGGGGGAAGAGACCCAGTACTTC
CASSYEGQGEETQYF
>-|TRBJ2-1|-|TRBV12-5
TGTGCTAGTGGTTTGGGACTAGTTTACAATGAGCAGTTCTTC
CASGLGLVYNEQFF
>-|TRBJ1-5|-|TRBV2
TGTGCCAGCGGGCGGACAAGGGGGGGGGAGCCCCAGCATTTT
CASGRTRGGEPQHF
>TRBD1|TRBJ2-2|-|TRBV11-3
TGTGCCAGCAGCCCAGGGGGTCCGAACACCGGGGAGCTGTTTTTT
CASSPGGPNTGELFF
>TRBD1|TRBJ1-2|-|TRBV5-1
TGCGCCAGCAGCGGGACAGGGCGGGGGAACTATGGCTACACCTTC
CASSGTGRGNYGYTF
>TRBD1|TRBJ2-3|-|TRBV5-1
TGCGCCAGCAGCTTTTACTTGACCGGGACAGGGAGCACAGATACGCAGTATTTT
CASSFYLTGTGSTDTQYF
>-|TRBJ1-2|-|TRBV10-3
TGTGCCATCAGTGAGTGGGCAGGGCAGAATGGCTACACCTTC
CAISEWAGQNGYTF
>-|TRBJ1-1|once|TRBV4-2
TGTGCCAGCAGCCGAGTAGGGGGGAACACTGAAGCTTTCTTT
CASSRVGGNTEAFF
>TRBD1|TRBJ1-2|-|TRBV9
TGTGCCAGCAGCCTCAGACAGGGGGCGAACTATGGCTACACCTTC
CASSLRQGANYGYTF
>TRBD1|TRBJ2-1|-|TRBV10-1
TGCGCCAGCAGTCCCGGGACAGGGTCCTATGAGCAGTTCTTC
CASSPGTGSYEQFF
>-|TRBJ1-1|-|TRBV5-1
TGCGCCAGCAGCTTGGGAGGCAGGGAAAACACTGAAGCTTTCTTT
CASSLGGRENTEAFF
>-|TRBJ2-1|-|TRBV18
TGTGCCAGCGAGGGGGAAGGAGGTTTAGAGCAGTTCTTC
CASEGEGGLEQFF
>TRBD1|TRBJ1-5|-|TRBV9
TGTGCCAGCAGCGTAGGGGGACAGGGGCTGTCAAATCAGCCCCAGCATTTT
CASSVGGQGLSNQPQHF
>-|TRBJ1-1|-|TRBV4-1
TGTGCCAGCAGCCAAGTGCACACGAACACTGAAGCTTTCTTT
CASSQVHTNTEAFF
>TRBD1|TRBJ2-5|-|TRBV7-6
TGTGCCAGCAGCTCCTTAGGGACAGGGTTCGGGACCCAGTACTTC
CASSSLGTGFGTQYF
>-|TRBJ1-1|once|TRBV18
TGTGCCAGCTCACCACCGCAGGGAGGATTGCCTGAAGCTTTCTTT
CASSPPQGGLPEAFF
>-|TRBJ1-1|-|TRBV21-1
TGTGCCAGCAGCGACAGACTGAACACTGAAGCTTTCTTT
CASSDRLNTEAFF